The source of this T cell receptor beta chain is a study of T-cell memory formation after mild COVID-19. On the study more broadly: For the most part, TCR clusters were specific to one donor. Study outcomes and limitations: The pre-infection memory compartment contained some responding clones, suggesting cross-reactive memory joined. Day 15 to 85 contracting clones showed balanced CD4/CD8; day 15 to 37 expanders favored CD4+.

Germline CDR1 and CDR2: DFQATT and SNEGSKA (reference sequence). The CDR3 covers 13 residues. This clonotype turned up a few times. No antigen is known for it. The authors produced TCR alpha and TCR beta cDNA libraries with sample barcodes and UMIs by 5'RACE using constant-segment primers. TCRdb re-called the 5' RACE reads through MiXCR, storing one row per CDR3 protein. The sample lists about 470,000 distinct CDR3 sequences, nearly 25% occurring once. This TCR was sampled from an adult woman who had mild COVID-19 (a few samples of this study predate the infection). Cell type and time point are not known. V usage is TRBV20-1 and J usage is TRBJ2-3; 7 nucleotides agree with TRBD2. Sequenced: PBMCs or a T cell subset sorted from them (not recorded which). The CDR3 reads CSRSGVEADTQYF. The CDR3 DNA sequence: TGCTCCCGGAGCGGGGTAGAGGCAGATACGCAGTATTTT.